Below, 9 T cell receptor beta chains from the same sample are listed, as sequenced in a study of OX40 agonist ivuxolimab in advanced cancers. The method was immunoSEQ multiplex PCR; TCRdb's version includes in-frame clones alone and lacks a portion of them. The data hold about 29,000 clones, with 75% to 85% observed a single time. The sample here was CD4+ or CD8+ T cells sorted from blood, taken in a trial of the OX40 agonist ivuxolimab. These receptors all stem from an adult with an advanced solid tumor such as melanoma, head and neck, liver or kidney cancer.

This chain links TRBV7-6 with TRBJ1-1; D unclear. The ends were cut back, 1 base at V and 5 bases at J, with 11 bases in the middle. Germline V gene sequence: CDR1 SGHVS, CDR2 FNYEAQ. The CDR3 loop spans 14 amino acids. CDR3 sequence (DNA): TGTGCCAGCAGCTTAGGGTCAGTAGGGACTGAAGCTTTCTTT. Its protein is CASSLGSVGTEAFF.

Written as DNA, the CDR3 is TGTGCCAGCAGTACTCGGGGGCGTATGACCGAGACCCAGTACTTC. This codes for CASSTRGRMTETQYF. The gene calls are TRBV2 and TRBJ2-5; either TRBD1 or TRBD2 may fit D (6 bases each). Per the germline V gene, CDR1 is SNHLY and CDR2 is FYNNEI. Between the trimmed V and J ends, which lost 5 bases and 5 bases, there was a span of 18 bases. The CDR3 covers 15 residues. The full variable domain, rest sourced from reference TRBV2 and TRBJ2-5, is EPEVTQTPSHQVTQMGQEVILRCVPISNHLYFYWYRQILGQKVEFLVSFYNNEISEKSEIFDDQFSVERPDGSNFTLKIRSTKLEDSAMYFCASSTRGRMTETQYFGPGTRLLVL.

The V gene is TRBV30, the J gene TRBJ2-1; D tentatively reads TRBD1 or TRBD2 (5 bases each). Trimming cost V 5 bases and J 4 bases, with 12 bases left between them. CDR1 is GTSNPN, CDR2 SVGIG, per germline (reference sequence). The CDR3 contains 13 residues. The CDR3 bases are TGTGCCTGGGAGGGGTCGGATTACAATGAGCAGTTCTTC. Translation gives CAWEGSDYNEQFF.

This clone appeared a single time. CDR3 amino acids: CASSSLLTGTSGTTGELFF. The CDR3 DNA reads TGTGCCAGCAGCTCATTACTGACTGGGACTAGCGGTACTACCGGGGAGCTGTTTTTT. The chain uses TRBV7-9 and TRBJ2-2, with 11 bases lining up with TRBD2. The ends lost 4 bases at V and 5 bases at J; junction bases unmatched: 15. The CDR3 extends over 19 amino acids. The germline CDR1 and CDR2 sequences are SEHNR and FQNEAQ (reference sequence).

The V and J genes are TRBV4-1 and TRBJ2-2; D is unclear. Trimming removed 4 bases from V and 4 bases from J, with 7 bases in between. The CDR3 is 13 residues long. Germline CDR1 and CDR2: MGHRA and YSYEKL. This CDR3 is CASSPLATGELFF. In DNA, the CDR3 is TGCGCCAGCAGCCCCTTGGCCACCGGGGAGCTGTTTTTT.

The rearrangement uses TRBV6-6 and TRBJ2-7; D remains ambiguous. V was trimmed by 1 base and J by 0 bases, leaving 10 bases between them. CDR1 and CDR2 (germline): MNHNY, SVGAGI (reference sequence). The CDR3 length is 15 residues. CDR3 bases: TGTGCCAGCAGTTACTTCCCGGCGAGCTCCTACGAGCAGTACTTC. The encoded protein is CASSYFPASSYEQYF.

The sample holds one count of this clone. The V call is TRBV5-6, the J call TRBJ1-1; no definite D call. CDR3 length: 11 amino acids. V lost 0 bases and J 8 bases, leaving 5 bases between the germline ends. CDR1 SGHDT and CDR2 YYEEEE come from the germline V gene. CDR3 DNA sequence: TGTGCCAGCAGCTTGGCATGGGAAGCTTTCTTT. Its protein is CASSLAWEAFF.

This chain joins TRBV4-1 and TRBJ2-1; 14 bases align to TRBD2. V trimming: 1 base; J trimming: 2 bases; junction bases outside the gene matches: 1. The germline V gene encodes CDR1 MGHRA and CDR2 YSYEKL. This CDR3 has 17 amino acids. This CDR3 is CASSQGLAGGPYNEQFF. CDR3 DNA sequence: TGCGCCAGCAGCCAAGGACTAGCGGGGGGGCCCTACAATGAGCAGTTCTTC.

The chain carries TRBV7-7 and TRBJ2-1, with a weak D call TRBD2 (7 bases). Per germline, CDR1 SSHAT and CDR2 FNYEAQ (reference sequence). This CDR3 has 18 residues. The V end was cut by 5 bases, the J end by 4 bases, with 24 bases between. The CDR3 nucleotides read TGTGCCAGCAGCCCGAAGGGTTGGGGGGGCGCGGGTTACAATGAGCAGTTCTTC. Translation: CASSPKGWGGAGYNEQFF.